This paragraph reports one TCR beta chain. Its specificity is not known. Germline V gene data show CDR1 as LNHNV and CDR2 as YYDKDF (reference sequence). The CDR3 is 16 residues long. V gave up 0 bases and J gave up 4 bases; unmatched junction bases: 7. 13 Jbeta primers and 60 Vbeta primers were used for the PCR. Profiled with immunoSEQ multiplex PCR; TCRdb holds only in-frame clones, not every one. The data contain 120,000 to 150,000 clones, about 66% of them singletons. The entry originates in a study of cytomegalovirus exposure and HLA in healthy donors. Study-level results: Only CMV serostatus was available as immune exposure information. Later, an analysis showed that TCR beta chains associated with HLA were more clonally expanded than others that were equally common. Among TCR beta chains, those listed as cytomegalovirus-associated numbered 164. Most TCR sequences proved rare, with some public TCRs found in many donors.

The sequence derives from a male donor in good health and CMV-seronegative. The specimen sequenced was PBMCs. V is TRBV15 and J is TRBJ2-3, with TRBD1 identical over 7 bases. The CDR3 loop is CATSRELDRSSDTQYF. In nucleotides, the CDR3 is TGTGCCACCAGCAGAGAATTGGACAGGTCCTCAGATACGCAGTATTTT.